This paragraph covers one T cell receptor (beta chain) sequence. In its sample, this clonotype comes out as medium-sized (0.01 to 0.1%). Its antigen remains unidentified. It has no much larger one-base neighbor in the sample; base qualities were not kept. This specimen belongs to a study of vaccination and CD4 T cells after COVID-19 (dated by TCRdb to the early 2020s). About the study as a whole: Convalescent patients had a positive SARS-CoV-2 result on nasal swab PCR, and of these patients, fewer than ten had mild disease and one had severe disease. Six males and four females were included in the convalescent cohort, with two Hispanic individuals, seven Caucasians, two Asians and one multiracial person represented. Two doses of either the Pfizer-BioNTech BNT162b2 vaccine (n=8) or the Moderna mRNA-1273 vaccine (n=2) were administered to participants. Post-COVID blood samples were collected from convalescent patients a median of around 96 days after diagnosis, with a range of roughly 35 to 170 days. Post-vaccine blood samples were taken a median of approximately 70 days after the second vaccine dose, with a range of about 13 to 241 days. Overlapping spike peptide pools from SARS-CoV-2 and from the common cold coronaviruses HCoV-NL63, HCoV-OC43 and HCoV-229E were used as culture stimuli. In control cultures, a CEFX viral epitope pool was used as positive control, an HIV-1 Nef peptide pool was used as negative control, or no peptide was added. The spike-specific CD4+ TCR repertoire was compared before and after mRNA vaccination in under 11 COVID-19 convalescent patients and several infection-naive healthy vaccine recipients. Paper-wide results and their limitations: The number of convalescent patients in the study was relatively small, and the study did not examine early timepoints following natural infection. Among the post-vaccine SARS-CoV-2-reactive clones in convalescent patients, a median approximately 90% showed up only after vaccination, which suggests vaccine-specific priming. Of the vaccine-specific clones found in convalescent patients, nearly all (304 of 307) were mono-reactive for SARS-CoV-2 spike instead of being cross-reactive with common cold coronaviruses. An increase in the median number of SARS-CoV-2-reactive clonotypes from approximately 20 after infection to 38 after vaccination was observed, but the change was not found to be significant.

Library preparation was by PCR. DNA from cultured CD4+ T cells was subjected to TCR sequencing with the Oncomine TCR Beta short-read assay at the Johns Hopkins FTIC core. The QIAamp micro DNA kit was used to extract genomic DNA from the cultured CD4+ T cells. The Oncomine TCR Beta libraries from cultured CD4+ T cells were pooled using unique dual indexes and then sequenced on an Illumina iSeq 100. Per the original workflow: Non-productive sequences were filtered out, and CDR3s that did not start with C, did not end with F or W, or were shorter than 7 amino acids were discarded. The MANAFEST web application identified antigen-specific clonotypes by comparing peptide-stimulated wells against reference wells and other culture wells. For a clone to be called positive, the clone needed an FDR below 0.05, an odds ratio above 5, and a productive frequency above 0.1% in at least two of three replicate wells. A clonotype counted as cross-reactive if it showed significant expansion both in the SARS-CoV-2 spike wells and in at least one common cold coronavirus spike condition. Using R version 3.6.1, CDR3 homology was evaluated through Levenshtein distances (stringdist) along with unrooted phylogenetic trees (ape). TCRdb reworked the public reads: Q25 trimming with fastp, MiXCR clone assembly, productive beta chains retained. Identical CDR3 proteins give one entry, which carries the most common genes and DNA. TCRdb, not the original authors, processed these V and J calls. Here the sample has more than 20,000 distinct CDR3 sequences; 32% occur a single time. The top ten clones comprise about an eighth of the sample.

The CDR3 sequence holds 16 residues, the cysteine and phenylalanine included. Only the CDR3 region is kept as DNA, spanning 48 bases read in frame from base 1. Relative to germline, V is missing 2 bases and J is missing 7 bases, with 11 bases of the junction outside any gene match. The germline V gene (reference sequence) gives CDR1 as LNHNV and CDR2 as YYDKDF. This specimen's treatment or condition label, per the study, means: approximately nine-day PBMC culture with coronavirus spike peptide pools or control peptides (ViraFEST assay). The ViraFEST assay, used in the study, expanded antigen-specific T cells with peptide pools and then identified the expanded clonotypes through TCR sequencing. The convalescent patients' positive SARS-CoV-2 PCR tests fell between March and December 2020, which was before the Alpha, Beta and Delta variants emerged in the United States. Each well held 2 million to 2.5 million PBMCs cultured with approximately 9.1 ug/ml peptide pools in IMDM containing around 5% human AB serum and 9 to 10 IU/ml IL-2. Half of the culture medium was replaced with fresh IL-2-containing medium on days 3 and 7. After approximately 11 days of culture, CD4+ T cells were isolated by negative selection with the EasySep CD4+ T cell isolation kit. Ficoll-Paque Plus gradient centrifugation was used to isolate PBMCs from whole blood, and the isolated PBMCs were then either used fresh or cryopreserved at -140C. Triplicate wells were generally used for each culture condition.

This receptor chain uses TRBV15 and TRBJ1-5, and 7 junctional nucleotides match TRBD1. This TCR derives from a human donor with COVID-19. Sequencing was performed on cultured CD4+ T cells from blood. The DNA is TGTGCCACCAGCAGACCGCCCGGACAGGCCCTCCAGCCCCAGCATTTT. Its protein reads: CATSRPPGQALQPQHF.